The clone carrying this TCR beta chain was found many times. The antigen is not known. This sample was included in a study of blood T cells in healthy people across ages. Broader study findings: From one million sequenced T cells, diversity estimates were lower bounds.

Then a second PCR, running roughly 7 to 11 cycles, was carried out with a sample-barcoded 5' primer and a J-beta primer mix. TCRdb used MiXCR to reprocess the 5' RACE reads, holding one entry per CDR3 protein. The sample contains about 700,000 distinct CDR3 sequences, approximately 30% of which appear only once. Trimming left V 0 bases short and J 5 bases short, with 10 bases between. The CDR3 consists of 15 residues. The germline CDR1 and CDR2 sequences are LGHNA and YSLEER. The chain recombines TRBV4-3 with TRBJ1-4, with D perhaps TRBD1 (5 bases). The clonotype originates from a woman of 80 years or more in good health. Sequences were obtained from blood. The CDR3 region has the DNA TGCGCCAGCAGCCAAGATGGGACTGAGAATGAAAAACTGTTTTTT. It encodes CASSQDGTENEKLFF.